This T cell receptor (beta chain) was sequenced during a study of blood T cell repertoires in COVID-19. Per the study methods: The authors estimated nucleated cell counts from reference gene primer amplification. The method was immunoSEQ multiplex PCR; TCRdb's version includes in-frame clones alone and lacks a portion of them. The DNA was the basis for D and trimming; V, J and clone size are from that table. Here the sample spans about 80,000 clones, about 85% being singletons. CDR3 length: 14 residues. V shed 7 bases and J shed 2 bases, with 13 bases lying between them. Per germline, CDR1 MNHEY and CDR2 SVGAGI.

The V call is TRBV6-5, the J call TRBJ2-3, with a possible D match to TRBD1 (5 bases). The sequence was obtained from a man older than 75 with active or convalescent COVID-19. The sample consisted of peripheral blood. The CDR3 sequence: CASKTDLSTDTQYF. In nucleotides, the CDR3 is TGTGCCAGCAAGACAGACCTATCCACAGATACGCAGTATTTT.